The 15 T cell receptor beta chains in this list originate from one sample, sequenced in a study of technical replicates of blood from several donors. This table comes from immunoSEQ multiplex PCR, and its TCRdb copy is limited to in-frame clones, with some not included. The data show more than 65,000 clones, with 96% seen just once and about 0.31% held by the top ten. Sequencing was carried out using T cells isolated from PBMCs. The receptors originated from a human donor in good health.

The V call is TRBV4-3, the J call TRBJ1-5; D gene ambiguous. Germline CDR1 is LGHNA and CDR2 is YSLEER. Trimming took off 0 bases at V and 0 bases at J, with 6 bases between the two ends. There are 15 residues in the CDR3. Here the CDR3 reads CASSQEVGSNQPQHF. The DNA for the CDR3 is TGCGCCAGCAGCCAAGAAGTCGGTAGCAATCAGCCCCAGCATTTT.

This chain uses TRBV28 with TRBJ2-7; 8 bases align to TRBD1. The CDR3 has 13 amino acids. The V and J ends lost 8 bases and 4 bases, in that order; junction bases with no gene match: 7. CDR1 and CDR2 from the germline V gene are MDHEN and SYDVKM. The CDR3 region has the DNA TGTGCCAGCGGGGTACAGGGGGTATACGAGCAGTACTTC. It is translated as CASGVQGVYEQYF.

V and J are TRBV9 and TRBJ1-3, with D possibly being TRBD1 (5 bases). CDR1 is SGDLS and CDR2 is YYNGEE in the germline V gene. Trimming cost V 2 bases and J 3 bases, with 21 bases left between them. The CDR3 has 18 residues. This CDR3 reads CASSVNQPGRLGGNTIYF. CDR3 sequence (DNA): TGTGCCAGCAGCGTCAATCAACCGGGACGACTAGGTGGAAACACCATATATTTT.

The V gene is TRBV5-6, the J gene TRBJ1-1, with unresolved D. CDR3 length: 15 residues. Germline V gene sequence: CDR1 SGHDT, CDR2 YYEEEE. Between the trimmed V and J ends, which lost 0 bases and 3 bases, there was a span of 12 bases. The CDR3 loop is CASSLEQPVHTEAFF. In nucleotides, the CDR3 is TGTGCCAGCAGCTTGGAACAGCCAGTACACACTGAAGCTTTCTTT.

The V call is TRBV2, the J call TRBJ1-1; TRBD1 matches at 7 bases. The J segment lost 1 base and the V segment lost 5 bases, leaving 4 bases of the junction unmatched. CDR3 length: 14 amino acids. In germline, CDR1 is SNHLY, CDR2 FYNNEI. The CDR3 nucleotides are TGTGCCAGCAGTCTAGGGACAGCGAACACTGAAGCTTTCTTT. Translating it yields CASSLGTANTEAFF.

The CDR3 loop reads CASSSPGHTTYEQYF. The CDR3 nucleotides are TGTGCCAGCAGTTCACCGGGACACACTACCTACGAGCAGTACTTC. The V and J genes are TRBV6-5 and TRBJ2-7; the D gene is possibly TRBD1 (6 bases). Germline V lookup: CDR1 MNHEY, CDR2 SVGAGI. Trimming removed 4 bases at V and 2 bases at J, with 15 bases between. The CDR3 is 15 residues long.

The chain recombines TRBV7-3 with TRBJ2-2; maybe TRBD2 (6 bases). V lost 2 bases, J lost 4 bases, and 11 bases lay in between. The CDR3 consists of 15 residues. Germline lookup yields CDR1 SGHTA and CDR2 FQGTGA. The CDR3 DNA follows: TGTGCCAGCAGCTTACAAAGGACTATCACCGGGGAGCTGTTTTTT. Translation gives CASSLQRTITGELFF.

A single count supports this clone. The rearrangement links TRBV4-2 to TRBJ1-1; TRBD1 is a possible D gene (6 bases). Germline V lookup: CDR1 LGHNA, CDR2 YNFKEQ. The CDR3 totals 11 residues. Trimming shortened V by 4 bases and J by 13 bases, and 13 bases separated the two germline ends. As DNA, the CDR3 is TGTGCCAGCAGCCGGGACACGGGATTTTTCTTT. Protein product: CASSRDTGFFF.

The V and J genes are TRBV28 and TRBJ1-1, with 7 bases lining up with TRBD1. J lost 1 base, V lost 5 bases, and 7 bases had no gene match. Germline CDR1 reads MDHEN; CDR2 reads SYDVKM. The CDR3 has 15 residues. CDR3 bases: TGTGCCAGCAGTGAAGGGGGCGGTAGGAACACTGAAGCTTTCTTT. Its translation is CASSEGGGRNTEAFF.

This clone has only one observation. V usage is TRBV28 and J usage is TRBJ1-1; a possible D gene is TRBD1 (6 bases). CDR3 length equals 15 residues. CDR1 and CDR2 (germline): MDHEN, SYDVKM. V dropped 6 bases and J dropped 5 bases, with 19 bases sitting between them. The CDR3 sequence: CASSPMGGRITEAFF. In DNA, the CDR3 is TGTGCCAGCAGCCCGATGGGGGGGCGGATTACTGAAGCTTTCTTT.

This rearrangement joins TRBV7-2 to TRBJ2-7, with TRBD2 identical over 8 bases. This CDR3 is built from 15 residues. The V gene end was trimmed by 4 bases and the J gene end by 3 bases; junction bases not matched to a gene: 8. CDR1 is SGHTA, CDR2 FQGNSA, per germline. CDR3 loop: CASSSSGLRFYEQYF. The CDR3 bases are TGTGCCAGCAGCTCTAGCGGGCTAAGGTTCTACGAGCAGTACTTC.

J is TRBJ1-2 and V is TRBV6-5; no firm D call. The CDR3 length is 14 residues. Trimming took off 5 bases at V and 7 bases at J, with 17 bases between the two ends. CDR1 and CDR2 from the germline V gene are MNHEY and SVGAGI. The CDR3: CASSPPDLERGYTF. The CDR3 DNA follows: TGTGCCAGCAGTCCGCCCGACCTAGAGCGTGGCTACACCTTC.

The V call is TRBV27, the J call TRBJ2-5; 7 positions agree with TRBD2. Trimming removed 6 bases from V and 4 bases from J; junction bases left unmatched: 23. Germline V lookup: CDR1 MNHEY, CDR2 SMNVEV (reference sequence). The CDR3 contains 19 residues. The CDR3 reads CASSPLANARGRAPETQYF. DNA of the CDR3: TGTGCCAGCAGCCCTCTCGCCAATGCTCGGGGGAGGGCCCCAGAGACCCAGTACTTC.

V usage is TRBV28 and J usage is TRBJ1-5; weak D call: TRBD1 (6 bases). Germline CDR1 MDHEN, CDR2 SYDVKM. Trimming removed 5 bases from V and 3 bases from J, with 17 bases in between. The CDR3 totals 16 residues. In DNA form, the CDR3 reads TGTGCCAGCAGTACGATACACGGACAGCTCAATCAGCCCCAGCATTTT. Amino acids: CASSTIHGQLNQPQHF.

The CDR3 loop is CASSQDPAGVSYYYEQYF. CDR3 nucleotide sequence: TGTGCCAGCAGCCAAGATCCAGCGGGAGTGAGCTACTACTACGAGCAGTACTTC. The V gene is TRBV14, the J gene TRBJ2-7; 8 bases are shared with TRBD2. V gave up 0 bases and J gave up 3 bases; unmatched junction bases: 13. CDR3 size: 18 residues. CDR1 is SGHDN and CDR2 is FVKESK in the germline V gene.